Listed here are 18 T cell receptor beta chains from one sample, sequenced in a study of T-cell reconstitution after alpha-beta-depleted transplantation in children. Unique molecular identifiers were incorporated into the prepared TCRbeta library. TCRdb itself ran the PCR reads through MiXCR, one entry per CDR3 protein. The table records about 420,000 distinct CDR3 sequences, under 13% of them present only once. Sample: PBMCs from the stem cell graft donor, taken from the stem cell graft. The receptor set was obtained from a human donor who donated a stem cell graft to a child with acute myeloid leukemia.

This clonotype was seen more than once but under ten times. The chain uses TRBV14 and TRBJ2-3; 9 nucleotides align to TRBD2. V was clipped by 2 bases and J by 1 base; unmatched bases: 7. This CDR3 region has 17 residues. Germline CDR1 SGHDN, CDR2 FVKESK. CDR3 DNA: TGTGCCAGCAGCCAAAGGTTACTAGCGGGCGGCACAGATACGCAGTATTTT. Translation: CASSQRLLAGGTDTQYF.

The chain joins TRBV5-1 to TRBJ2-2; a possible D gene is TRBD2 (5 bases). This CDR3 region has 15 residues. CDR1 is SGHRS, CDR2 YFSETQ, per germline. V lost 6 bases and J lost 0, with 12 bases in between. DNA for the CDR3: TGCGCCAGCACCACGGACTCCTCGAACACCGGGGAGCTGTTTTTT. This codes for CASTTDSSNTGELFF.

This clonotype appeared many times. The chain uses TRBV5-1 and TRBJ2-7, with TRBD2 matching 8 bases. CDR1 and CDR2 from the germline V gene are SGHRS and YFSETQ. The CDR3 spans 14 residues. The V and J ends lost 4 bases and 3 bases, in that order; junction bases with no gene match: 6. The CDR3 DNA sequence: TGCGCCAGCAGCCTAGCGGGTAGTAACTACGAGCAGTACTTC. This translates into CASSLAGSNYEQYF.

Only a few counts were recorded for this clonotype. J is TRBJ2-3 and V is TRBV9; D is possibly TRBD2 (6 bases). CDR1 is SGDLS, CDR2 YYNGEE, per germline. The CDR3 spans 15 residues. Trimming removed 0 bases at V and 2 bases at J, with 10 bases between. The CDR3 here is CASSVGGGATDTQYF. CDR3 coding DNA: TGTGCCAGCAGCGTAGGTGGCGGGGCCACAGATACGCAGTATTTT.

This chain uses TRBV4-1 with TRBJ2-5, with a possible D match to TRBD2 (6 bases). Trimming took 0 bases from V and 2 from J, leaving 13 bases between them. CDR1 and CDR2 (germline): MGHRA, YSYEKL. The CDR3 loop spans 16 amino acids. CDR3 in amino acids: CASSQELGGAQETQYF. CDR3 in DNA: TGCGCCAGCAGCCAAGAACTCGGGGGAGCTCAAGAGACCCAGTACTTC.

This chain's CDR3 is CSAKAFSGDNQPQHF. CDR3 in DNA: TGCAGTGCTAAAGCATTTTCGGGAGATAATCAGCCCCAGCATTTT. The chain carries TRBV20-1 and TRBJ1-5; D unclear. The CDR3 consists of 15 residues. From germline, CDR1 is DFQATT and CDR2 SNEGSKA (reference sequence). V lost 4 bases to trimming and J lost 4 bases, with 17 bases between them.

The CDR3, as DNA: TGCAGTGCGACCCTCGGTAGGCGGGGTCCCTACGAGCAGTACTTC. Its translation: CSATLGRRGPYEQYF. V usage is TRBV20-1 and J usage is TRBJ2-7, with D maybe TRBD2 (6 bases). The germline V gene encodes CDR1 DFQATT and CDR2 SNEGSKA (reference sequence). The CDR3 is 15 amino acids. V was shortened by 6 bases and J by 2 bases, with 20 bases between the two germline ends.

This clonotype was counted only a few times. The genes are TRBV20-1 and TRBJ2-2; 12 nucleotides match TRBD2. This CDR3 spans 17 amino acids. The V and J ends lost 6 bases and 0 bases, in that order; junction bases with no gene match: 8. In germline, CDR1 is DFQATT, CDR2 SNEGSKA (reference sequence). The CDR3 DNA is TGCAGTGCAGAGCTAGCGGGAGGGCCCGCGAACACCGGGGAGCTGTTTTTT. Its protein product is CSAELAGGPANTGELFF.

This clonotype was counted only a few times. J is TRBJ1-5 and V is TRBV6-6; no reliable D call. V lost 8 bases and J lost 0, with 5 bases in between. The CDR3 loop spans 12 amino acids. Germline-derived CDR1 and CDR2 are MNHNY and SVGAGI (reference sequence). The CDR3 here is CASRGSNQPQHF. CDR3 coding DNA: TGTGCCAGCCGTGGTAGCAATCAGCCCCAGCATTTT.

This clonotype occurred many times. CDR3 amino acids: CSASRGGLTEAFF. The CDR3 nucleotides are TGCAGTGCTAGCCGTGGGGGGCTGACTGAAGCTTTCTTT. The chain uses TRBV20-1 and TRBJ1-1; TRBD1 is a possible D gene (6 bases). Per the germline V gene, CDR1 is DFQATT and CDR2 is SNEGSKA (reference sequence). The CDR3 has 13 residues. The ends were cut back, 3 bases at V and 5 bases at J, with 13 bases in the middle.

For this clonotype: One end of the junction does not line up with germline, which may come from a read error. This chain joins TRBV20-1 and TRBJ1-4; D remains unclear. This CDR3 has 16 residues. Germline CDR1 and CDR2: DFQATT and SNEGSKA (reference sequence). CDR3 DNA: TGCTGTGCTAGAGATCTGCGGAAGGCAACTAATGAAAAACTGTTTTTT. Its protein product is CCARDLRKATNEKLFF.

The chain links TRBV20-1 to TRBJ2-5; 9 positions agree with TRBD1. V shed 5 bases and J 3 bases; nucleotides not matched to a gene: 4. There are 13 residues in the CDR3. Germline-derived CDR1 and CDR2 are DFQATT and SNEGSKA (reference sequence). CDR3 sequence: CSALDRGKETQYF. CDR3 DNA: TGCAGTGCTCTGGACAGGGGCAAAGAGACCCAGTACTTC.

The chain employs TRBV7-2 and TRBJ2-1; no reliable D call. Per germline, CDR1 SGHTA and CDR2 FQGNSA. The ends were cut back, 5 bases at V and 4 bases at J, with 15 bases in the middle. The CDR3 is made up of 15 amino acids. DNA of the CDR3: TGTGCCAGCAGCCCCGAGTCGACACGTTACAATGAGCAGTTCTTC. Its protein product is CASSPESTRYNEQFF.

This clonotype appeared a single time. This sequence joins TRBV6-5 and TRBJ2-1; 13 nucleotides align to TRBD2. Germline V CDR1 and CDR2: MNHEY, SVGAGI. Trimming cost V 5 bases and J 8 bases; bases outside gene matches: 6. CDR3 size: 15 residues. The CDR3 nucleotides read TGTGCCAGCAGTGTACTAGCGGGAGGGCGGGATGAGCAGTTCTTC. This sequence encodes CASSVLAGGRDEQFF.

The chain joins TRBV5-1 to TRBJ2-1, with D possibly TRBD1 on 7 matching bases. Germline loops: CDR1 SGHRS, CDR2 YFSETQ. Deletions cut 7 bases from V and 1 base from J, with 9 bases between. The CDR3 covers 13 residues. The CDR3 DNA is TGCGCCAGCCAGGGGGGATCCTACAATGAGCAGTTCTTC. Encoded protein: CASQGGSYNEQFF.

This clonotype was found a few times. The J gene is TRBJ2-5, the V gene TRBV7-6; D ambiguous. Germline lookup yields CDR1 SGHVS and CDR2 FNYEAQ. The CDR3 covers 14 residues. V lost 2 bases, J lost 3 bases, and 10 bases lay in between. The CDR3 DNA follows: TGTGCCAGCAGCTTAAGACTGGTTGAAGAGACCCAGTACTTC. Its protein is CASSLRLVEETQYF.

At least ten counts were recorded for this clonotype. The gene calls are TRBV7-2 and TRBJ2-5; possibly TRBD1 for D (5 bases). The CDR3 has 16 amino acids. Germline V gives CDR1 SGHTA, CDR2 FQGNSA. V was pared by 1 base and J by 3 bases, with 15 bases between. This chain's CDR3 is CASSLGWVRTKETQYF. The CDR3 DNA is TGTGCCAGCAGCTTAGGTTGGGTTAGGACAAAAGAGACCCAGTACTTC.

V is TRBV20-1 and J is TRBJ1-6, with no clear D. The V gene lost 6 bases and the J gene lost 7 bases, with 22 bases spanning the gap. Germline V lookup: CDR1 DFQATT, CDR2 SNEGSKA (reference sequence). This CDR3 contains 16 residues. The CDR3 sequence is CSAKEGSGRLNSPLHF. The CDR3, as DNA: TGCAGTGCGAAGGAAGGGTCGGGAAGACTCAATTCACCCCTCCACTTT.